A single sample gave rise to the 20 T cell receptor beta chains below, sequenced in a study of vaccination and CD4 T cells after COVID-19. No antigens are known for them. Sample treatment: roughly nine-day PBMC culture with coronavirus spike peptide pools or control peptides (ViraFEST assay). Cultured CD4+ T-cell DNA underwent Oncomine TCR Beta short-read sequencing. TCRdb redid the calling of the PCR reads with MiXCR, one entry per CDR3 protein. The sample includes some 15,000 distinct CDR3 sequences, 30% to 35% of them seen just once. The sequencing here drew on CD4+ T cells from blood, cultured in vitro, taken after SARS-CoV-2 vaccination. The receptors here all came from a human donor who had recovered from COVID-19.

There are a few counts of this clonotype. The chain links TRBV23-1 to TRBJ1-1; 9 bases line up with TRBD1. TRBV23-1 carries the ORF label, with uncertain function. The CDR3 consists of 13 residues. V dropped 6 bases and J dropped 11; count of bases not matched to a gene: 10. Here the CDR3 DNA reads TGCGCCAGCAGCACCTCGGGACAGGGTTGGGCTTTCTTT. This gives the protein CASSTSGQGWAFF.

J is TRBJ1-1 and V is TRBV7-2; TRBD1 aligns across 8 bases. The CDR3 extends over 15 amino acids. Germline V gene data show CDR1 as SGHTA and CDR2 as FQGNSA. The V gene end was trimmed by 5 bases and the J gene end by 4 bases; junction bases not matched to a gene: 9. CDR3 loop: CASSPQGAGLTEAFF. CDR3 in DNA: TGTGCCAGCAGCCCCCAGGGGGCAGGCCTCACTGAAGCTTTCTTT.

CDR3 residues: CASSPREGVGHEQYF. The CDR3 DNA reads TGTGCCAGCAGCCCCCGGGAGGGCGTGGGCCACGAGCAGTACTTC. V and J are TRBV9 and TRBJ2-7; 8 bases align to TRBD2. The V and J ends lost 4 bases and 5 bases, in that order; junction bases with no gene match: 11. Germline assignment: CDR1 SGDLS and CDR2 YYNGEE. The CDR3 spans 15 residues.

CDR3: CSVDGTSEFYNEQFF. CDR3 coding DNA: TGCAGCGTAGACGGGACTAGCGAGTTCTACAATGAGCAGTTCTTC. The genes are TRBV29-1 and TRBJ2-1; 10 nucleotides align to TRBD2. In germline, CDR1 is SQVTM, CDR2 ANQGSEA. V was clipped by 6 bases and J by 3 bases; unmatched bases: 8. The CDR3 is 15 amino acids.

V gene TRBV10-3 combines with J gene TRBJ2-7, with D perhaps TRBD1 (7 bases). Germline loops: CDR1 ENHRY, CDR2 SYGVKD. Trimming took 4 bases from V and 2 from J, leaving 12 bases between them. This CDR3 contains 14 residues. The CDR3 spells CAISVRGTAYEQYF. For the CDR3, the DNA is TGTGCCATCAGTGTACGGGGGACAGCCTACGAGCAGTACTTC.

This clonotype has more than one count but fewer than ten. The gene calls are TRBV24-1 and TRBJ2-2; D is unclear. This CDR3 spans 14 amino acids. Trimming took off 2 bases at V and 5 bases at J, with 8 bases between the two ends. Germline values: CDR1 KGHDR, CDR2 SFDVKD. The CDR3 reads CATSDSRPTGELFF. Here the CDR3 DNA reads TGTGCCACCAGTGATTCGAGACCAACCGGGGAGCTGTTTTTT.

This clonotype came up a few times. The chain carries TRBV2 and TRBJ2-7; 9 nucleotides align to TRBD2. The germline CDR1 and CDR2 sequences are SNHLY and FYNNEI. J gave up 4 bases and V 11 bases, and 12 bases lay outside the gene matches. CDR3 length equals 14 residues. The CDR3 loop is CAGAAGGPEYEQYF. CDR3 bases: TGTGCCGGCGCGGCGGGAGGGCCAGAGTACGAGCAGTACTTC.

V and J are TRBV24-1 and TRBJ1-5; no definite D call. Germline V gene data show CDR1 as KGHDR and CDR2 as SFDVKD. The CDR3 has 14 residues. Trimming stripped 5 bases from V and 0 bases from J, with 7 bases between. CDR3 residues: CATSASNSNQPQHF. The CDR3 nucleotides are TGTGCCACCAGTGCTAGCAATAGCAATCAGCCCCAGCATTTT.

The chain employs TRBV7-9 and TRBJ2-3, with a possible D match to TRBD2 (6 bases). Trimming pared 3 bases from V and 9 bases from J, leaving 13 bases between. CDR1 SEHNR and CDR2 FQNEAQ come from the germline V gene (reference sequence). This CDR3 comprises 13 residues. The CDR3 sequence: CASSLLQGGTQYF. The CDR3 DNA is TGTGCCAGCAGCTTGCTTCAGGGAGGAACGCAGTATTTT.

V and J are TRBV28 and TRBJ1-1; no definite D call. CDR3 length: 13 amino acids. The V and J ends lost 3 bases and 6 bases respectively, with 11 bases between them. The V gene's germline CDR1 is MDHEN and CDR2 SYDVKM. The CDR3 sequence is CASSFIKGPEAFF. The CDR3 DNA sequence: TGTGCCAGCAGTTTTATAAAGGGCCCTGAAGCTTTCTTT.

The chain combines TRBV9 with TRBJ1-1, with D possibly being TRBD1 (6 bases). Per the germline V gene, CDR1 is SGDLS and CDR2 is YYNGEE. The CDR3 is made up of 14 amino acids. V was clipped by 2 bases and J by 0 bases, with 8 bases between them. The DNA of the CDR3 is TGTGCCAGCAGCGTGGACAGTATGAACACTGAAGCTTTCTTT. Its protein product is CASSVDSMNTEAFF.

The rearrangement joins TRBV28 to TRBJ1-2; the match to TRBD1 covers 7 bases. Losses at the gene ends were 6 bases for V and 2 bases for J; bases not matched to a gene: 3. CDR3 length equals 13 residues. Germline-derived CDR1 and CDR2 are MDHEN and SYDVKM. CDR3 region: CASSRQGNYGYTF. The DNA of the CDR3 is TGTGCCAGCAGCCGACAGGGAAACTATGGCTACACCTTC.

There are a few counts of this clonotype. The chain is built from TRBV19 and TRBJ2-3; 9 bases are a match to TRBD1. Germline-derived CDR1 and CDR2 are LNHDA and SQIVND (reference sequence). V shed 7 bases, J shed 5 bases, and the junction held 10 bases outside the gene matches. The CDR3 loop spans 15 amino acids. CDR3 amino acids: CASTPTGGRGDTQYF. In nucleotides, the CDR3 is TGTGCCAGTACCCCTACAGGGGGCCGGGGAGATACGCAGTATTTT.

J is TRBJ2-1 and V is TRBV24-1, with 9 bases aligning to TRBD2. J was trimmed by 9 bases and V by 1 base; bases with no gene match: 3. The CDR3 covers 14 residues. Germline V gene sequence: CDR1 KGHDR, CDR2 SFDVKD. The CDR3 here is CATSDLNSGSEQFF. CDR3 DNA: TGTGCCACCAGTGATTTAAATAGCGGGAGTGAGCAGTTCTTC.

This clonotype was seen only a few times. The chain employs TRBV6-2 or TRBV6-3 and TRBJ2-5; 7 nucleotides align to TRBD2. The V and J ends lost 1 base and 3 bases, in that order; junction bases with no gene match: 8. Germline V gene lookup returns CDR1 MNHEY and CDR2 SVGEGT. This CDR3 is 16 amino acids long. CDR3 loop: CASSYWDRTREETQYF. The CDR3 DNA reads as TGTGCCAGCAGTTACTGGGACCGGACTAGGGAAGAGACCCAGTACTTC.

This chain connects TRBV7-9 to TRBJ2-3; 13 bases map to TRBD2. The CDR3 runs to 17 residues. Germline lookup yields CDR1 SEHNR and CDR2 FQNEAQ (reference sequence). The junction had 10 bases not matched to a gene; V was cut back by 5 bases and J by 5 bases. CDR3 loop: CASSHGLAGVRKDTQYF. The DNA for the CDR3 is TGTGCCAGCAGCCACGGACTAGCGGGAGTTCGAAAAGATACGCAGTATTTT.

The chain combines TRBV5-4 with TRBJ1-2; D is unresolved. V was pared by 1 base and J by 6 bases, with 13 bases between. Germline V lookup: CDR1 SGHNT, CDR2 YYREEE (reference sequence). There are 14 residues in the CDR3. The CDR3 sequence: CASSLSVGTDGYTF. As DNA, the CDR3 is TGTGCCAGCAGCTTGTCGGTCGGTACGGATGGCTACACCTTC.

V gene TRBV19 combines with J gene TRBJ1-1; 7 nucleotides line up with TRBD1. The CDR3 runs 18 residues. The germline V gene encodes CDR1 LNHDA and CDR2 SQIVND (reference sequence). V shed 6 bases, J shed 1 base, and the junction held 17 bases outside the gene matches. CDR3 sequence reads: CASSPRALTGVRNTEAFF. The CDR3 nucleotides are TGTGCCAGTAGCCCCCGGGCCCTAACAGGGGTTAGGAACACTGAAGCTTTCTTT.

This clonotype was picked up one time. The rearrangement uses TRBV5-6 and TRBJ1-2; D might be TRBD1 (5 bases). The CDR3 is 16 residues long. Germline V lookup: CDR1 SGHDT, CDR2 YYEEEE. With 4 bases removed from V and 8 bases from J, the gap between germline ends came to 24 bases. This chain's CDR3 is CASSGRAKTVFQGYTF. The CDR3, as DNA: TGTGCCAGCAGCGGGCGGGCCAAGACAGTTTTTCAGGGCTACACCTTC.

The genes are TRBV6-5 and TRBJ1-5, with D perhaps TRBD1 (6 bases). CDR1 MNHEY and CDR2 SVGAGI come from the germline V gene. The germline V and J ends were trimmed by 0 bases and 2 bases, with 11 bases remaining between them. The CDR3 covers 16 residues. The CDR3 spells CASSYSGGSGNQPQHF. For the CDR3, the DNA is TGTGCCAGCAGTTACTCGGGGGGCAGCGGCAATCAGCCCCAGCATTTT.